Reported below is one T cell receptor beta chain. The authors' processing: Reference gene primer amplification in the assay estimated nucleated cell counts. Clones were sequenced by immunoSEQ multiplex PCR, and TCRdb holds only the in-frame ones, with some missing. The V and J calls and the clone size are those of that table, but D and trimming were determined from the DNA. This sample has fewer than 250,000 clones, with around 80% found just once. This specimen belongs to a study of blood T cell repertoires in COVID-19. As for the study in general: From the United States, Italy and Spain came samples of acute and convalescent COVID-19. T cells, B-cell-depleted T cells, or PBMCs provided the cDNA or gDNA that served as material.

The CDR3 spans 14 residues. The germline V gene has CDR1 MDHEN and CDR2 SYDVKM. The V and J ends lost 4 bases and 1 base respectively, with 10 bases between them. The TCR comes from a woman aged 55-75 years with COVID-19, enrolled during active disease. Sequencing was carried out using peripheral blood. The chain joins TRBV28 to TRBJ2-5; possible D gene TRBD2, 6 bases. The CDR3 here is CASSYTSPQETQYF. For the CDR3, the DNA is TGTGCCAGCAGTTATACTAGCCCCCAAGAGACCCAGTACTTC.